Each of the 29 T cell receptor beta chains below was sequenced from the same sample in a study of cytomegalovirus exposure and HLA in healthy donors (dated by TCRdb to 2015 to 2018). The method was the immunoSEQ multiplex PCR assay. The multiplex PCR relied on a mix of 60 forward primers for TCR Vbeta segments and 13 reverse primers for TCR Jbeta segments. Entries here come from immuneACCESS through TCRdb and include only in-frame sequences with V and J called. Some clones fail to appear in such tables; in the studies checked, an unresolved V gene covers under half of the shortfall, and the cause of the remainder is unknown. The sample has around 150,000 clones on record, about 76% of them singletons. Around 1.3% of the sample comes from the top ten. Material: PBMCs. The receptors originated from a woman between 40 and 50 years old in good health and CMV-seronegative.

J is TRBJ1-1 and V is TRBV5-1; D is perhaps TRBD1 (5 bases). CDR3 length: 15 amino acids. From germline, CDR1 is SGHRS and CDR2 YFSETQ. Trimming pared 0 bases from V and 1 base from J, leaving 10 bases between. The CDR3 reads CASSLAGQGNTEAFF. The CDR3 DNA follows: TGCGCCAGCAGCTTGGCCGGCCAGGGGAACACTGAAGCTTTCTTT.

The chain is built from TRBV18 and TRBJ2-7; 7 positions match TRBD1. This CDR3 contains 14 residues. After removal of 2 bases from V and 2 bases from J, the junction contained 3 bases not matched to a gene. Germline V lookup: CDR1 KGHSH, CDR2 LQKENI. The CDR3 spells CASSPGQEPYEQYF. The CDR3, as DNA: TGTGCCAGCTCACCAGGACAGGAGCCCTACGAGCAGTACTTC. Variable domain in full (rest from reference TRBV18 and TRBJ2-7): NAGVMQNPRHLVRRRGQEARLRCSPMKGHSHVYWYRQLPEEGLKFMVYLQKENIIDESGMPKERFSAEFPKEGPSILRIQQVVRGDSAAYFCASSPGQEPYEQYFGPGTRLTVT.

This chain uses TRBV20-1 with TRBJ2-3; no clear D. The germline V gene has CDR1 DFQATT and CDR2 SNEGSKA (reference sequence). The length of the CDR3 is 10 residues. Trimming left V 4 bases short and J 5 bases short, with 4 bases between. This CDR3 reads CSATQDTQYF. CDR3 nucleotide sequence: TGCAGTGCTACCCAAGATACGCAGTATTTT.

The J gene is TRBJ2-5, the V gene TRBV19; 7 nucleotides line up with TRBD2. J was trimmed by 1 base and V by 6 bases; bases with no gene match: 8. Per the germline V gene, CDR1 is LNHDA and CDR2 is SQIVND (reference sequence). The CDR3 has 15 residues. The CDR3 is CASRELASLQETQYF. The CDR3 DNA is TGTGCCAGTAGAGAACTAGCGTCACTCCAAGAGACCCAGTACTTC.

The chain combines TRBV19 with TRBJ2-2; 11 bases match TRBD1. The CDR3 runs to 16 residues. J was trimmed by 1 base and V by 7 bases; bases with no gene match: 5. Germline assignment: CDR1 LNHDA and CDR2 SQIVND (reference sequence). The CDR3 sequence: CASKEDRGLNTGELFF. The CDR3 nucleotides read TGTGCCAGTAAGGAGGACAGGGGGCTGAACACCGGGGAGCTGTTTTTT.

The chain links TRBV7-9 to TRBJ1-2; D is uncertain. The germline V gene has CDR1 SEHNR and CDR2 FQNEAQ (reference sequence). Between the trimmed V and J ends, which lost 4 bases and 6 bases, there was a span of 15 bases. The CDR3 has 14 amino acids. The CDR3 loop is CASSYRGSGDGYTF. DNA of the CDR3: TGTGCCAGCAGCTACCGGGGATCTGGGGATGGCTACACCTTC.

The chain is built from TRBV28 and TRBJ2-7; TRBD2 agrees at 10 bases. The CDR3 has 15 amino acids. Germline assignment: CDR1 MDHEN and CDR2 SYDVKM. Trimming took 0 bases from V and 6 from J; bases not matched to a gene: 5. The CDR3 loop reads CASSLWASGGLEQYF. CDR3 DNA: TGTGCCAGCAGTTTATGGGCTAGCGGGGGACTCGAGCAGTACTTC. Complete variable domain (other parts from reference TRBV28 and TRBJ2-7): DVKVTQSSRYLVKRTGEKVFLECVQDMDHENMFWYRQDPGLGLRLIYFSYDVKMKEKGDIPEGYSVSREKKERFSLILESASTNQTSMYLCASSLWASGGLEQYFGPGTRLTVT.

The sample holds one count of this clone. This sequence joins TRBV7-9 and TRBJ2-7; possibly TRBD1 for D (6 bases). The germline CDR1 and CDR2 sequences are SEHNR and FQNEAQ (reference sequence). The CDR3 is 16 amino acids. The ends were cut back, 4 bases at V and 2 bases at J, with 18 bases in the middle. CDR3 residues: CASSSDRQATAYEQYF. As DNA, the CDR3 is TGTGCCAGCAGCTCAGACAGACAGGCTACCGCCTACGAGCAGTACTTC.

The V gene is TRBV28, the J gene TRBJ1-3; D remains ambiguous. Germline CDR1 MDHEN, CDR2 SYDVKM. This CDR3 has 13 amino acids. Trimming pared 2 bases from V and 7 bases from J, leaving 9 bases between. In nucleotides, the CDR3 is TGTGCCAGCAGTTTAGGCTACAGCAACACCATATATTTT. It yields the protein CASSLGYSNTIYF. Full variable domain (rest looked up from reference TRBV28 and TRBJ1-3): DVKVTQSSRYLVKRTGEKVFLECVQDMDHENMFWYRQDPGLGLRLIYFSYDVKMKEKGDIPEGYSVSREKKERFSLILESASTNQTSMYLCASSLGYSNTIYFGEGSWLTVV.

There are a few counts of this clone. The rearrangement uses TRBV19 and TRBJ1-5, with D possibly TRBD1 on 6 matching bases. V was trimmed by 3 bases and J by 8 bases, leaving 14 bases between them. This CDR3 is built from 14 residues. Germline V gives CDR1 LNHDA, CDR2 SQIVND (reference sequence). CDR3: CASSIYVGGEPQHF. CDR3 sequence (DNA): TGTGCCAGTAGTATTTATGTAGGGGGTGAGCCCCAGCATTTT.

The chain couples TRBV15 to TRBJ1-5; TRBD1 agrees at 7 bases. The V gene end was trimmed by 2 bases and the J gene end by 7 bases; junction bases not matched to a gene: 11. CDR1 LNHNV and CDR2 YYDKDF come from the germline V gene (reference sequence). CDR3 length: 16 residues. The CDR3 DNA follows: TGTGCCACCAGCAGATCGACAGGGTCACGTCCGCAGCCCCAGCATTTT. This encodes CATSRSTGSRPQPQHF.

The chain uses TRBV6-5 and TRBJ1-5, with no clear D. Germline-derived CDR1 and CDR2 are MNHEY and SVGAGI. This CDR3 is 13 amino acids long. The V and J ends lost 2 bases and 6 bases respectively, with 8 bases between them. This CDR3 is CASSYLAGQPQHF. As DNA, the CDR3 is TGTGCCAGCAGTTACCTAGCAGGTCAGCCCCAGCATTTT.

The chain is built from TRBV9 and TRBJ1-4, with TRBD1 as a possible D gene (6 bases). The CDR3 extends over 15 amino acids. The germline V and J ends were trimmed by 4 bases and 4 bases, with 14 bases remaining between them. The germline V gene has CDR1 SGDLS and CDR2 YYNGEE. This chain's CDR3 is CASSRGQPVNEKLFF. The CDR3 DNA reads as TGTGCCAGCAGCCGAGGACAGCCCGTTAATGAAAAACTGTTTTTT.

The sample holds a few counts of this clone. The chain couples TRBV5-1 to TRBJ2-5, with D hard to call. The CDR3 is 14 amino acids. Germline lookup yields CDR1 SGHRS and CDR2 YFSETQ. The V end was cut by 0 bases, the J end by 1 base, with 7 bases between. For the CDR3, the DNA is TGCGCCAGCAGCTTGGGCACAGTCCAAGAGACCCAGTACTTC. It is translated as CASSLGTVQETQYF.

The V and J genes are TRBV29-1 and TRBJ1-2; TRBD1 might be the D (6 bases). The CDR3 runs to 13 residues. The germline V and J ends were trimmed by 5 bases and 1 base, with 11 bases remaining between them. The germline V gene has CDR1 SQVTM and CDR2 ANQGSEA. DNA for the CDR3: TGCAGCGTTCCAGGGGCTGTTAACTATGGCTACACCTTC. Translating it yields CSVPGAVNYGYTF.

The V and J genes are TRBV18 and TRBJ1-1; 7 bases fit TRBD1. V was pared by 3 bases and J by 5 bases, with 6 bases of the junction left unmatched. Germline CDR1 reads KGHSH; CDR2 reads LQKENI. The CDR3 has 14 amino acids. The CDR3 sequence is CASSPRDSRTEAFF. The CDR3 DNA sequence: TGTGCCAGCTCACCCCGGGACAGTCGAACTGAAGCTTTCTTT.

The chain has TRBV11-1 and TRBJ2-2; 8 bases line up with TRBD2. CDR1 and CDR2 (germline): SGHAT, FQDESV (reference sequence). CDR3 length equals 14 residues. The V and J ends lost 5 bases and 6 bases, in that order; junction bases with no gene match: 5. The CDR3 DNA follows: TGTGCCAGCAGCGGAAGGACTAGCCCCGGGGAGCTGTTTTTT. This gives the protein CASSGRTSPGELFF. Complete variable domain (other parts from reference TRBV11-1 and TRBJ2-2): EAEVAQSPRYKITEKSQAVAFWCDPISGHATLYWYRQILGQGPELLVQFQDESVVDDSQLPKDRFSAERLKGVDSTLKIQPAELGDSAMYLCASSGRTSPGELFFGEGSRLTVL.

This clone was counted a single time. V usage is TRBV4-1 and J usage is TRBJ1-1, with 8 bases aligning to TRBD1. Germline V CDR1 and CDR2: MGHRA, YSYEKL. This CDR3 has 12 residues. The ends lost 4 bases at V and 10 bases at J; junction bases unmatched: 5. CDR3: CASSPGQGAAFF. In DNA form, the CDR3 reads TGCGCCAGCAGCCCAGGACAGGGAGCAGCTTTCTTT.

CDR3: CASSRMPVAGVQNEQFF. CDR3 nucleotide sequence: TGCGCCAGCAGCCGAATGCCAGTAGCGGGGGTCCAAAATGAGCAGTTCTTC. V is TRBV4-1 and J is TRBJ2-1; 9 bases are shared with TRBD2. CDR3 length: 17 amino acids. Germline CDR1 reads MGHRA; CDR2 reads YSYEKL. With 4 bases clipped from V and 7 bases from J, the junction kept 14 bases outside the gene matches.

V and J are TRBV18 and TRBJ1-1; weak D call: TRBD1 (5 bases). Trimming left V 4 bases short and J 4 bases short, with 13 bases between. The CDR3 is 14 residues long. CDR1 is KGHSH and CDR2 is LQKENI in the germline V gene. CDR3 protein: CASSREQVITEAFF. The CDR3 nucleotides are TGTGCCAGCTCACGTGAACAGGTAATCACTGAAGCTTTCTTT.

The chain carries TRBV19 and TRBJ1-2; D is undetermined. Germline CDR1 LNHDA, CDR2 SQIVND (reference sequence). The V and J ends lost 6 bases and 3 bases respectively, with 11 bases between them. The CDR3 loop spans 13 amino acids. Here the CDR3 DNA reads TGTGCCAGTAGACCCCCGGCGGACTATGGCTACACCTTC. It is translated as CASRPPADYGYTF.

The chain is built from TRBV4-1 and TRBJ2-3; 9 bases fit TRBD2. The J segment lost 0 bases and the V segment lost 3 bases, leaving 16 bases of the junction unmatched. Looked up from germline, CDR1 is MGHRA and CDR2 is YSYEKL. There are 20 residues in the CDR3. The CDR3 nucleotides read TGCGCCAGCAGCCAGGATTCAGGAGCGGGGGGCCGAACTAGCACAGATACGCAGTATTTT. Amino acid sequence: CASSQDSGAGGRTSTDTQYF.

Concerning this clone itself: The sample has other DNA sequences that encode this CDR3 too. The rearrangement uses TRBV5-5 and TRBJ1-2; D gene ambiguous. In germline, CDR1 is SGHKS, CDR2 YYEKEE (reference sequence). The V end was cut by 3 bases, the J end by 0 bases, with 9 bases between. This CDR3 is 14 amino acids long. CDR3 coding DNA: TGTGCCAGCAGCTCAGACTCTACTAACTATGGCTACACCTTC. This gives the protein CASSSDSTNYGYTF. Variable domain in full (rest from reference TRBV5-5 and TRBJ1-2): DAGVTQSPTHLIKTRGQQVTLRCSPISGHKSVSWYQQVLGQGPQFIFQYYEKEERGRGNFPDRFSARQFPNYSSELNVNALLLGDSALYLCASSSDSTNYGYTFGSGTRLTVV.

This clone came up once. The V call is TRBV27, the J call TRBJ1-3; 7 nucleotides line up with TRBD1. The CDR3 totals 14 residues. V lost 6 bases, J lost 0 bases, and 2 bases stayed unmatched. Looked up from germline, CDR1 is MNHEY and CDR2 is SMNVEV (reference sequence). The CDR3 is CASRQGNSGNTIYF. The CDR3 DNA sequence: TGTGCCAGCAGACAGGGGAACTCTGGAAACACCATATATTTT.

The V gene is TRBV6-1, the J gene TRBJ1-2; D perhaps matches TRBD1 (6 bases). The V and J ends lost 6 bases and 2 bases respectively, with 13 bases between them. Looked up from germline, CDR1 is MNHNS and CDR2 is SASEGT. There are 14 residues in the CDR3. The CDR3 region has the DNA TGTGCCAGCAGGGACCCCGGACAGAACTATGGCTACACCTTC. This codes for CASRDPGQNYGYTF.

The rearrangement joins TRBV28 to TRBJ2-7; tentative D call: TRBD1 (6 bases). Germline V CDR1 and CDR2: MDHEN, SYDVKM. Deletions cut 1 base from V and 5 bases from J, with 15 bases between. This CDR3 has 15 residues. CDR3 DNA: TGTGCCAGCAGTTTATATCCCACCCCAGGGGACGAGCAGTACTTC. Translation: CASSLYPTPGDEQYF.

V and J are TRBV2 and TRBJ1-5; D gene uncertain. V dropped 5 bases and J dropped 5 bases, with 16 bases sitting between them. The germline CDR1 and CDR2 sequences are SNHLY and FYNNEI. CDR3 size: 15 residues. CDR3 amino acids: CASSSNPSRDQPQHF. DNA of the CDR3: TGTGCCAGCAGTTCCAACCCATCTCGCGATCAGCCCCAGCATTTT. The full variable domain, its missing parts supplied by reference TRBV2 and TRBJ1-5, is EPEVTQTPSHQVTQMGQEVILRCVPISNHLYFYWYRQILGQKVEFLVSFYNNEISEKSEIFDDQFSVERPDGSNFTLKIRSTKLEDSAMYFCASSSNPSRDQPQHFGDGTRLSIL.

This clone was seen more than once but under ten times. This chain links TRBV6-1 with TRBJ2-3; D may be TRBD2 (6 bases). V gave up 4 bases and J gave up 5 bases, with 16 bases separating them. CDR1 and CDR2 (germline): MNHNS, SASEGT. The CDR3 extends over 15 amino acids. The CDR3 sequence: CASSAWGVEGDTQYF. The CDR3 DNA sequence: TGTGCCAGCAGTGCCTGGGGTGTGGAGGGAGATACGCAGTATTTT.

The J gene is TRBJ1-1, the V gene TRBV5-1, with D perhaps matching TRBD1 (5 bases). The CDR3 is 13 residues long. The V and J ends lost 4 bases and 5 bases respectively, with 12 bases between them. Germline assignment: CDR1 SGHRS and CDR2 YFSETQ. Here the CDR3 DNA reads TGCGCCAGCAGCCCGGGGGGAACTACTGAAGCTTTCTTT. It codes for CASSPGGTTEAFF.